This T cell receptor beta chain derives from a study of control samples from healthy donors and cancer patients. Sequencing used immunoSEQ multiplex PCR; TCRdb keeps in-frame clones, though not all of them. The table records under 200,000 clones, approximately 94% of them present only once. Germline assignment: CDR1 ENHRY and CDR2 SYGVKD. The CDR3 runs 13 residues. V gave up 2 bases and J gave up 8 bases, with 12 bases separating them. The clonotype was recovered from a woman aged 40-49 years in good health. The sample consisted of blood. The chain couples TRBV10-3 to TRBJ1-2; no definite D call. The CDR3 sequence is CAISETKGWGYTF. The CDR3 DNA sequence: TGTGCCATCAGTGAGACGAAAGGCTGGGGCTACACCTTC.